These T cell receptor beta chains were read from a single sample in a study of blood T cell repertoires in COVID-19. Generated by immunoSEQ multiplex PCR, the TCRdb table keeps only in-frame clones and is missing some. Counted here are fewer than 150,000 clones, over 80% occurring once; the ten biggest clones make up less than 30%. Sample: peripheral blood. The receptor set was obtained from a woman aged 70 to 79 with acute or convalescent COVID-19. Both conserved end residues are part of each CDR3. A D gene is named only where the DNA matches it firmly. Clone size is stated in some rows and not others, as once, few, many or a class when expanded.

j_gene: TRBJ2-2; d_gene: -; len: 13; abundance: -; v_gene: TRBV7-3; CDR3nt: TGTGCCAGCAGCTTAAGGCAGAAAGGGGAGCTGTTTTTT; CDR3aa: CASSLRQKGELFF
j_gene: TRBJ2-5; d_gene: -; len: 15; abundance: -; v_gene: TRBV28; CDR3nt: TGTGCCAGCAGGCCGAACTCGGGGAAGTGGGAGACCCAGTACTTC; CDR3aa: CASRPNSGKWETQYF
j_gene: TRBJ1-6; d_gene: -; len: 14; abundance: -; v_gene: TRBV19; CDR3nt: TGTGCAATACGGACTGGGGTCCGGGTCTCACCCCTCCACTTT; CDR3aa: CAIRTGVRVSPLHF
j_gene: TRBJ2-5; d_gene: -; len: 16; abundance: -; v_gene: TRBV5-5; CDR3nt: TGTGCCAGCAGCTTGGGTGCCGCGGGACACCAAGAGACCCAGTACTTC; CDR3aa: CASSLGAAGHQETQYF
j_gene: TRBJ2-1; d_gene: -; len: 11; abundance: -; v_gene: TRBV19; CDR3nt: TGTGCCAGTACTCAGTACAATGAGCAGTTCTTC; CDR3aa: CASTQYNEQFF
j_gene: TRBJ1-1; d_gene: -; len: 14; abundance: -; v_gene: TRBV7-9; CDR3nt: TGTGCCAGCAGCTTACAGGGCAAAAGGGGTGAAGCTTTCTTT; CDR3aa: CASSLQGKRGEAFF
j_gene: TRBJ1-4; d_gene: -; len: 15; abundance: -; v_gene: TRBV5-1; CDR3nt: TGCGCCAGCAGCCCCCGTGGCTCAACTAATGAAAAACTGTTTTTT; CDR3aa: CASSPRGSTNEKLFF
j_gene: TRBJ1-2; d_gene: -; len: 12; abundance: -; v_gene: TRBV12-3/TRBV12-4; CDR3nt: TGTGCCAGCAGTCCGGGGATCTATGGCTACACCTTC; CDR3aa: CASSPGIYGYTF
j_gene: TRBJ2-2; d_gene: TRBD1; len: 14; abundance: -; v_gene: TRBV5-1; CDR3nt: TGCGCCAGCAGCTTCGACAGGGGAATCGGGGAGCTGTTTTTT; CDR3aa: CASSFDRGIGELFF
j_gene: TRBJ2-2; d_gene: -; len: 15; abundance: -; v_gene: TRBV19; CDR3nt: TGTGCCAGTAGTCAGGCAGGGATGAACACCGGGGAGCTGTTTTTT; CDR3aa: CASSQAGMNTGELFF
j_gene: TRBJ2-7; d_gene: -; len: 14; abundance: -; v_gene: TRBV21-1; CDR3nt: TGTGCCAGCAGCAAACCGGTCGGGTGCGCGAGAGGGTACTTC; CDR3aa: CASSKPVGCARGYF
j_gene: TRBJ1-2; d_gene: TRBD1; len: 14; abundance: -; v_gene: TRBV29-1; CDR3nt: TGCAGCGTTGAACTCCGGGACAGCCTCTATGGCTACACCTTC; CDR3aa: CSVELRDSLYGYTF
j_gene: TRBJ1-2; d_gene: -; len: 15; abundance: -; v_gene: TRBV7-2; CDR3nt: TGTGCCAGCAGCCCATGGACAGCCGCCCCTTATGGCTACACCTTC; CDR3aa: CASSPWTAAPYGYTF
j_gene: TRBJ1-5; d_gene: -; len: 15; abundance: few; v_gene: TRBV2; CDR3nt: TGTGCCAGCAGGGTAACAGGCGTCCCCAATCAGCCCCAGCATTTT; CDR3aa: CASRVTGVPNQPQHF
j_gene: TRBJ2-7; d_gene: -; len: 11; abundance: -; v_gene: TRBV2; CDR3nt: TGTGCCAGCAGTGCCCTCGGGGAGCAGTACTTC; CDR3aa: CASSALGEQYF
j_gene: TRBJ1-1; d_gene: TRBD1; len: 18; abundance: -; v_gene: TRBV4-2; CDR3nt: TGTGCCAGCAGCCAAGCACGCCCATCGGACAGGGGAGGGACTGAAGCTTTCTTT; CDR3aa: CASSQARPSDRGGTEAFF
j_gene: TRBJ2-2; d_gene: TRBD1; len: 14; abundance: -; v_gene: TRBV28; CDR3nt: TGTGCCAGCTTGACAGGGCAAGGCACCGGGGAGCTGTTTTTT; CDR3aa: CASLTGQGTGELFF
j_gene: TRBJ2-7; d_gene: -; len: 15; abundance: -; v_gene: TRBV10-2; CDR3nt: TGCGCCAGCAAGACAATAACAGGGAGCACCTACGAGCAGTACTTC; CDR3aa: CASKTITGSTYEQYF
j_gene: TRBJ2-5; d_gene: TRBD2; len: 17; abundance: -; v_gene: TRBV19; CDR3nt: TGTGCCAGTAGTACATCCCTCGGAATCGGGGGGAGAGAGACCCAGTACTTC; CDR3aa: CASSTSLGIGGRETQYF
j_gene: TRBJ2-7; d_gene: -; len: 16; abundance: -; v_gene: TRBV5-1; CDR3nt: TGCGCCAGCAGTTTGGATATAGAGACAGGCTCCTACGAGCAGTACTTC; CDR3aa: CASSLDIETGSYEQYF
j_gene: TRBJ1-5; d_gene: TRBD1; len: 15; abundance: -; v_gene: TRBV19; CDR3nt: TGTGCCAGTAGTGCAACAGGGGATAGCAATCAGCCCCAGCATTTT; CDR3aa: CASSATGDSNQPQHF
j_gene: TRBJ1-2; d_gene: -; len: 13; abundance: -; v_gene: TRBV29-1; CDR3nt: TGCAGCGTTGAAGTTGCGGGGGCGGATGGCTACACCTTC; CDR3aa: CSVEVAGADGYTF
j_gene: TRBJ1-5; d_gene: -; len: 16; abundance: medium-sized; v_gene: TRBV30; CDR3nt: TGTGCCTGGAGTCGCGGGAGGGGATATAGCAATCAGCCCCAGCATTTT; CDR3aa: CAWSRGRGYSNQPQHF
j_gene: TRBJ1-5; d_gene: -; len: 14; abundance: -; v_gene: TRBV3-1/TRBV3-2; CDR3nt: TGTGCCAGCAGCCAACCGGGTGACAATCAGCCCCAGCATTTT; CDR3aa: CASSQPGDNQPQHF
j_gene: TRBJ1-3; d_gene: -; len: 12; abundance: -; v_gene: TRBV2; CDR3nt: TGTGCCAGGCAGGGTTCTGGAAACACCATATATTTT; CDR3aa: CARQGSGNTIYF
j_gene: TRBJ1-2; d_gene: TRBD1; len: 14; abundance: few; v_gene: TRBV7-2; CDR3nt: TGTGCCAGCAGCAGGGACAGCTTGACCTATGGCTACACCTTC; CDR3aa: CASSRDSLTYGYTF
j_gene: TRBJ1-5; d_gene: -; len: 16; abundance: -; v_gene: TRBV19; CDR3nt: TGTGCCAGTAGTATAGCCCAGGCCCCCCACAATCAGCCCCAGCATTTT; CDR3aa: CASSIAQAPHNQPQHF
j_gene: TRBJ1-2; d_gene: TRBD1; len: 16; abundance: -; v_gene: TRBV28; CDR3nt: TGTGCCAGCAGGGCTCAGGGACAGGGATTAAACTATGGCTACACCTTC; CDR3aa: CASRAQGQGLNYGYTF
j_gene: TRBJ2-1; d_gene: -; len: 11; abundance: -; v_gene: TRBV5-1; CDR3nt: TGCGCCAGCAGCGAGAGGTATGAGCAGTTCTTC; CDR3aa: CASSERYEQFF
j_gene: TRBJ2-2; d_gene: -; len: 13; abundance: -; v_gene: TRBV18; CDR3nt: TGTGCCAGCTCACCACCGTCGTACGGGGAGCTGTTTTTT; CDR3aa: CASSPPSYGELFF
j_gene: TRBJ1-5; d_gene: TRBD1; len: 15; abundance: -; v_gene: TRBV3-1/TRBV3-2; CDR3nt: TGTGCCAGCAGCCACTCCGGGACAGGGCATCAGCCCCAGCATTTT; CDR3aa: CASSHSGTGHQPQHF
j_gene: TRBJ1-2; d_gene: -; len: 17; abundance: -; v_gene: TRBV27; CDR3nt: TGTGCCAGCAGTTTGCGCCCACAGGGCCGTTTTGGCTATGGCTACACCTTC; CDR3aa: CASSLRPQGRFGYGYTF
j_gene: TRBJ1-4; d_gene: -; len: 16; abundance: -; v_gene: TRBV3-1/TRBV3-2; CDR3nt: TGTGCCAGCAGCCAAGCTTGGGGAGGTACTAATGAAAAACTGTTTTTT; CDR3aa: CASSQAWGGTNEKLFF
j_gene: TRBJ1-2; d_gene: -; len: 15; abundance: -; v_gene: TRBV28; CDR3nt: TGTGCCAGCAGTGCCCCCGACGGGAGCAACTATGGCTACACCTTC; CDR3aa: CASSAPDGSNYGYTF
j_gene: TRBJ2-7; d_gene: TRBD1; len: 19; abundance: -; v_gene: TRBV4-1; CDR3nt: TGCGCCAGCAGCCAAATAAAGGGGGCCTCTGGGCAACAACTTTACGAGCAGTACTTC; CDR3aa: CASSQIKGASGQQLYEQYF
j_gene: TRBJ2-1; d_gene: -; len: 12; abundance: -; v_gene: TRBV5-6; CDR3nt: TGTGCCAGCAGCTTCATGTTTAATGAGCAGTTCTTC; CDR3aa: CASSFMFNEQFF
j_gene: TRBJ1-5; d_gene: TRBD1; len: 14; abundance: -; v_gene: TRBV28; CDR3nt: TGTGCCAGCACCGAGGGACAGACCCATCAGCCCCAGCATTTT; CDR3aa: CASTEGQTHQPQHF
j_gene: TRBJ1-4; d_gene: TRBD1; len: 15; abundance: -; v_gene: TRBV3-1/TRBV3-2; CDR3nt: TGTGCCAGCAGCTCCCAGGGGGCGTCTAATGAAAAACTGTTTTTT; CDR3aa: CASSSQGASNEKLFF
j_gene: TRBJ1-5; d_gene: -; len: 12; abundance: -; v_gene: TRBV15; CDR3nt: TGTGCCACCACGACAGACAATCAGCCCCAGCATTTT; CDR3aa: CATTTDNQPQHF
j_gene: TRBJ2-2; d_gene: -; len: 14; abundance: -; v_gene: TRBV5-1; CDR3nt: TGCGCCAGCAGCTTGACTTTTAGCACCGGGGAGCTGTTTTTT; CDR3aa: CASSLTFSTGELFF
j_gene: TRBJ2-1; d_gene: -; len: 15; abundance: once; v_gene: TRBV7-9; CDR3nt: TGTGCCAGCAGCTTAGCGGGAGGGGGGGCCTTTGAGCAGTTCTTC; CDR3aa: CASSLAGGGAFEQFF
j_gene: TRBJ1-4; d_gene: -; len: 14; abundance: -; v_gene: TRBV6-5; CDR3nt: TGTGCCAGCAGCACAGGGAGCTGGTATGAAAAACTGTTTTTT; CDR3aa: CASSTGSWYEKLFF
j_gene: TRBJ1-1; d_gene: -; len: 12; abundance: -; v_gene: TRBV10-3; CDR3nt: TGTGCCATCCGGGGGATAGACACTGAAGCTTTCTTT; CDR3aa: CAIRGIDTEAFF
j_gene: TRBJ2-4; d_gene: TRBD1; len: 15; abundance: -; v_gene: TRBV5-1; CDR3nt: TGCGCCAGCAGCTTGGCGGCAGGGGGCATGAACATTCAGTACTTC; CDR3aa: CASSLAAGGMNIQYF
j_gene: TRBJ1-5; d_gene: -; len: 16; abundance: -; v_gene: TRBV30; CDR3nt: TGTGCCTGGAGTGTATGGGGCCTGACACGGAATCAGCCCCAGCATTTT; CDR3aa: CAWSVWGLTRNQPQHF
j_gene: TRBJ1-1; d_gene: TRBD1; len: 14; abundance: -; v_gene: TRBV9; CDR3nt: TGTGCCAGCAGCGCCAGGGGGCGGGACACTGAAGCTTTCTTT; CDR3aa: CASSARGRDTEAFF
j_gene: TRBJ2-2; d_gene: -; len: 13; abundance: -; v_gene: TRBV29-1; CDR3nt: TGCAGCGGTCACAGAGCGAACACCGGGGAGCTGTTTTTT; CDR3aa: CSGHRANTGELFF
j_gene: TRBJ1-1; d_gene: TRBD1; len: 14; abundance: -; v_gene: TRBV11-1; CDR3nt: TGTGCCAGCAGCTTAAACAGGGGGAACACTGAAGCTTTCTTT; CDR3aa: CASSLNRGNTEAFF
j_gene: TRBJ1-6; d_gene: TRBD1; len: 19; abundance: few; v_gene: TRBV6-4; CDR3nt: TGTGCCAGCAGAAAGTTGATTGGTCCGGACAGGGACTATAATTCACCCCTCCACTTT; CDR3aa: CASRKLIGPDRDYNSPLHF
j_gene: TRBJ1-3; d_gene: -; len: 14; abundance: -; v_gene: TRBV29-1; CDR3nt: TGCAGCGTTGAAGATAGGACAGCGGGAAACACCATATATTTT; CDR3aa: CSVEDRTAGNTIYF
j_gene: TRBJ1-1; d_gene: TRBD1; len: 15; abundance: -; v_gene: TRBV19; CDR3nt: TGTGCCAGTAGTGTAGGGGACAGGAGGCAACCTGAAGCTTTCTTT; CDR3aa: CASSVGDRRQPEAFF
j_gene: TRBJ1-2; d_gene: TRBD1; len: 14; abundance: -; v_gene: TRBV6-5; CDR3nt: TGTGCCAGCAGTTGGGCAGGGGGCTTCTATGGCTACACCTTC; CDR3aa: CASSWAGGFYGYTF
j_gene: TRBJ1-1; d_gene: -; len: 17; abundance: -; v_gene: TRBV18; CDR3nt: TGTGCCAGCTCACCACCGTCCTTGAGAGGAACCGGAACTGAAGCTTTCTTT; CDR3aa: CASSPPSLRGTGTEAFF
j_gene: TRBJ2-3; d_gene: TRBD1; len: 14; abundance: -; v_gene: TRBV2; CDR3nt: TGTGCCAGCAGGATGGACAGGGCCACAGATACGCAGTATTTT; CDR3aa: CASRMDRATDTQYF
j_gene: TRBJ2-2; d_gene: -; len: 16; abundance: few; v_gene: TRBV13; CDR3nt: TGTGCCAGCAGCCCGGGGGGACAGGAGAACACCGGGGAGCTGTTTTTT; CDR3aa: CASSPGGQENTGELFF
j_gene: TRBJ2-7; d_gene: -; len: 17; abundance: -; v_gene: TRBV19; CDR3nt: TGTGCCAGTAGTCCTTCGCCGATCGCGGGAAGTCTCTACGAGCAGTACTTC; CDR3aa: CASSPSPIAGSLYEQYF
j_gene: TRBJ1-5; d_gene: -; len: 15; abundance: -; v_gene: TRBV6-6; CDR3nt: TGTGCCAGCAGTTACTCCGAGGGAAGCAATCAGCCCCAGCATTTT; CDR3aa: CASSYSEGSNQPQHF
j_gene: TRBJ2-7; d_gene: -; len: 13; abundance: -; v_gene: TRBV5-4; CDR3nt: TGTGCCAGCAGCTTTGACACTTCCTACGAGCAGTACTTC; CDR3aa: CASSFDTSYEQYF
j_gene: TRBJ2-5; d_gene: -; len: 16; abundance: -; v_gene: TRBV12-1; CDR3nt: TGTGCCAGCAGCTTTGGCCGGGTGGAATATCTGGAGACCCAGTACTTC; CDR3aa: CASSFGRVEYLETQYF
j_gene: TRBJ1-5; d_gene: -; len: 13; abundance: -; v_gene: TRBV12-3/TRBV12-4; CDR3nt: TGTGCCTCCAACCGGGACACCGCTCAGCCCCAGCATTTT; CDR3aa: CASNRDTAQPQHF